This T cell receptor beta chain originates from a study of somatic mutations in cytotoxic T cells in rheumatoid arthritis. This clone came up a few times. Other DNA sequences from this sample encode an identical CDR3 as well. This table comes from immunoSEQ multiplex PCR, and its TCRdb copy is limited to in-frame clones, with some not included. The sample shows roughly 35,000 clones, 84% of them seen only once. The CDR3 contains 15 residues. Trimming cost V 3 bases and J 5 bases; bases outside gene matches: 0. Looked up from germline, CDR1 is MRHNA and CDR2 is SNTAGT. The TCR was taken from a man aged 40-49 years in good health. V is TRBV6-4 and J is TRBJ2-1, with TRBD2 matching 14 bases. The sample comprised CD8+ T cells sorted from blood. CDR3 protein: CASSEGLAGDNEQFF. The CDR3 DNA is TGTGCCAGCAGTGAGGGACTAGCGGGAGACAATGAGCAGTTCTTC.